These 32 T cell receptor beta chains share one sample of origin, sequenced in a study of beta chain features in type 1 diabetes. Every bit of the isolated RNA underwent reverse transcription, so sequencing read expressed TCRB transcripts. Clones were sequenced by immunoSEQ multiplex PCR, and TCRdb holds only the in-frame ones, with some missing. The sample has about 930,000 clones; roughly 16% are singletons. Material: naive CD4+ T cells from blood. The receptors were sampled from a woman aged 18-29 years in good health.

This clone was counted only a few times. The gene calls are TRBV5-5 and TRBJ2-1; 9 nucleotides agree with TRBD1. The length of the CDR3 is 15 residues. Per the germline V gene, CDR1 is SGHKS and CDR2 is YYEKEE (reference sequence). Trimming at V came to 4 bases and at J to 8 bases, leaving 10 bases not matched to a gene. The CDR3 nucleotides are TGTGCCAGCAGCCCGGGACAGGGAGGTTCACATGAGCAGTTCTTC. The encoded protein is CASSPGQGGSHEQFF.

V gene TRBV5-8 combines with J gene TRBJ2-5; maybe TRBD2 (6 bases). Deletions cut 3 bases from V and 4 bases from J, with 10 bases between. There are 13 residues in the CDR3. Germline V gene sequence: CDR1 SGHTS, CDR2 YDEGEE. The CDR3 spells CASSSTSLETQYF. CDR3 coding DNA: TGTGCCAGCAGCTCTACTAGCCTAGAGACCCAGTACTTC.

This clone occurred a few times. V and J are TRBV6-1 and TRBJ2-1, with D possibly matching TRBD1 (6 bases). This CDR3 spans 11 amino acids. V was cut by 5 bases and J by 13 bases, with 12 bases left in between. CDR1 is MNHNS, CDR2 SASEGT, per germline. The CDR3 DNA follows: TGTGCCAGCAGTTACCAGGGACAACAGTTCTTC. Translating gives CASSYQGQQFF.

In its sample, this clone was seen a few times. This sequence joins TRBV7-2 and TRBJ1-2; maybe TRBD1 (6 bases). With 2 bases removed from V and 4 bases from J, the gap between germline ends came to 14 bases. CDR1 and CDR2 from the germline V gene are SGHTA and FQGNSA. The CDR3 contains 15 residues. The CDR3 sequence: CASSLLGQLTYGYTF. In DNA form, the CDR3 reads TGTGCCAGCAGCTTATTGGGACAACTAACCTATGGCTACACCTTC.

This chain connects TRBV6-5 to TRBJ2-5; D is unclear. The CDR3 is 14 residues long. Trimming took 3 bases from V and 1 from J, leaving 9 bases between them. Germline V gives CDR1 MNHEY, CDR2 SVGAGI. In nucleotides, the CDR3 is TGTGCCAGCAGTTATCGTCACAGCCAAGAGACCCAGTACTTC. Translation gives CASSYRHSQETQYF.

The chain is built from TRBV7-2 and TRBJ2-1, with D perhaps TRBD1 (5 bases). Germline V lookup: CDR1 SGHTA, CDR2 FQGNSA. Between the trimmed V and J ends, which lost 6 bases and 4 bases, there was a span of 19 bases. This CDR3 has 16 amino acids. CDR3 nucleotide sequence: TGTGCCAGCAGGAAAGACTCAGGAAGGGGTTACAATGAGCAGTTCTTC. Translating it yields CASRKDSGRGYNEQFF.

Only a few counts were recorded for this clone. The rearrangement links TRBV5-6 to TRBJ2-7; 7 nucleotides line up with TRBD2. Germline V lookup: CDR1 SGHDT, CDR2 YYEEEE. The CDR3 sequence is 15 residues long. V shed 0 bases, J shed 3 bases, and the junction held 6 bases outside the gene matches. CDR3 sequence: CASSLEAGTLYEQYF. The CDR3 DNA reads as TGTGCCAGCAGCTTGGAAGCGGGAACTCTCTACGAGCAGTACTTC.

This clone appeared a few times. The V gene is TRBV9, the J gene TRBJ2-2; 10 nucleotides align to TRBD2. Per the germline V gene, CDR1 is SGDLS and CDR2 is YYNGEE. The V segment lost 1 base and the J segment 5 bases; nucleotides outside the gene matches: 5. The CDR3 covers 16 residues. This CDR3 is CASSVPSGSGTGELFF. The CDR3 DNA reads as TGTGCCAGCAGCGTACCTAGCGGGAGTGGTACCGGGGAGCTGTTTTTT.

J is TRBJ1-3 and V is TRBV27; D gene ambiguous. Germline values: CDR1 MNHEY, CDR2 SMNVEV (reference sequence). V lost 3 bases to trimming and J lost 2 bases, with 5 bases between them. CDR3 length equals 13 residues. The CDR3 coding sequence is TGTGCCAGCAGTTTCAGGCCTGGAAACACCATATATTTT. It yields the protein CASSFRPGNTIYF.

Only a few counts were recorded for this clone. The genes are TRBV6-6 and TRBJ2-3; 9 positions match TRBD1. The germline gives CDR1 MNHNY, CDR2 SVGAGI (reference sequence). The CDR3 sequence is 15 residues long. J lost 3 bases, V lost 6 bases, and 7 bases had no gene match. The CDR3 DNA sequence: TGTGCCAGCAGGGACCGGGACAGGGAGACAGATACGCAGTATTTT. It specifies CASRDRDRETDTQYF.

The rearrangement joins TRBV5-1 to TRBJ2-3; D is unresolved. CDR1 is SGHRS, CDR2 YFSETQ, per germline. This CDR3 spans 12 amino acids. V lost 4 bases and J lost 3, with 6 bases in between. In DNA form, the CDR3 reads TGCGCCAGCAGCAGAACTACAGATACGCAGTATTTT. As protein: CASSRTTDTQYF.

This clone was seen only a few times. The chain is built from TRBV7-3 and TRBJ2-3, with a possible D match to TRBD1 (6 bases). CDR1 is SGHTA and CDR2 is FQGTGA in the germline V gene. With 5 bases removed from V and 6 bases from J, the gap between germline ends came to 18 bases. The CDR3 sequence is 15 residues long. The CDR3 coding sequence is TGTGCCAGCAGCCCCTCCGAACAGGGTTGGGATACGCAGTATTTT. Its protein product is CASSPSEQGWDTQYF. Filled out from reference TRBV7-3 and TRBJ2-3, the complete variable domain reads GAGVSQTPSNKVTEKGKYVELRCDPISGHTALYWYRQSLGQGPEFLIYFQGTGAADDSGLPNDRFFAVRPEGSVSTLKIQRTERGDSAVYLCASSPSEQGWDTQYFGPGTRLTVL.

This clone was seen a handful of times. The genes are TRBV5-1 and TRBJ1-4, with 7 bases that match TRBD1. Per the germline V gene, CDR1 is SGHRS and CDR2 is YFSETQ. This CDR3 region has 16 residues. V lost 1 base, J lost 3 bases, and 6 bases stayed unmatched. CDR3 sequence reads: CASSLSVGTANEKLFF. In nucleotides, the CDR3 is TGCGCCAGCAGCTTGTCGGTAGGGACAGCTAATGAAAAACTGTTTTTT.

As concerns this clone: At the DNA level, this CDR3 is encoded by other sequences in the same sample as well. The V gene is TRBV6-5, the J gene TRBJ1-2, with 7 nucleotides matching TRBD1. Germline assignment: CDR1 MNHEY and CDR2 SVGAGI. Trimming at V came to 6 bases and at J to 2 bases, leaving 3 bases not matched to a gene. The CDR3 sequence is 13 residues long. CDR3 sequence: CASRKGQNYGYTF. The CDR3 coding sequence is TGTGCCAGCAGAAAGGGACAGAACTATGGCTACACCTTC.

This chain links TRBV19 with TRBJ2-5; perhaps D is TRBD1 or TRBD2 (5 bases each). Germline V gene lookup returns CDR1 LNHDA and CDR2 SQIVND (reference sequence). V was trimmed by 5 bases and J by 1 base, leaving 14 bases between them. This CDR3 contains 15 residues. The CDR3 here is CASSSGGTLQETQYF. CDR3 coding DNA: TGTGCCAGTAGTTCGGGTGGGACCCTCCAAGAGACCCAGTACTTC.

This clone was counted between two and nine times. This chain uses TRBV28 with TRBJ1-2, with 10 bases that match TRBD1. The CDR3 runs 16 residues. V shed 1 base, J shed 4 bases, and the junction held 6 bases outside the gene matches. The germline V gene encodes CDR1 MDHEN and CDR2 SYDVKM. CDR3 bases: TGTGCCAGCAGTTTATTAGGACAGGGGGACGTCTATGGCTACACCTTC. This translates into CASSLLGQGDVYGYTF.

V and J are TRBV4-3 and TRBJ1-2; the D is unclear. Between the trimmed V and J ends, which lost 0 bases and 7 bases, there was a span of 12 bases. Germline CDR1 LGHNA, CDR2 YSLEER. The CDR3 spans 14 residues. The CDR3 protein is CASSQDQRWPGYTF. The CDR3 region has the DNA TGCGCCAGCAGCCAAGATCAGCGGTGGCCTGGCTACACCTTC.

The chain uses TRBV6-5 and TRBJ2-3; D ambiguous. Trimming removed 8 bases at V and 1 base at J, with 7 bases between. The CDR3 runs to 12 residues. CDR1 and CDR2 (germline): MNHEY, SVGAGI. CDR3 protein: CASGQRTDTQYF. The CDR3 DNA follows: TGTGCCAGCGGCCAACGCACAGATACGCAGTATTTT.

This clone was picked up a small number of times. The chain is built from TRBV6-6 and TRBJ2-7; TRBD2 matches at 11 bases. J was trimmed by 2 bases and V by 5 bases; bases with no gene match: 8. The CDR3 has 16 amino acids. Germline V gene data show CDR1 as MNHNY and CDR2 as SVGAGI (reference sequence). CDR3 loop: CASSRGLAGGTYEQYF. The DNA of the CDR3 is TGTGCCAGCAGTCGGGGGCTAGCGGGAGGAACCTACGAGCAGTACTTC.

The V and J genes are TRBV2 and TRBJ2-7; 7 nucleotides match TRBD2. Losses at the gene ends were 4 bases for V and 3 bases for J; bases not matched to a gene: 6. Germline V gives CDR1 SNHLY, CDR2 FYNNEI. The CDR3 sequence is 14 residues long. As DNA, the CDR3 is TGTGCCAGCAGTGGGACTAGTCCAATCTACGAGCAGTACTTC. Translating it yields CASSGTSPIYEQYF.

This clone was seen only a few times. The CDR3 spells CASSPPDLYEQYF. Here the CDR3 DNA reads TGTGCCAGCTCACCGCCCGACCTCTACGAGCAGTACTTC. V gene TRBV18 combines with J gene TRBJ2-7, with D unclear. CDR3 length equals 13 residues. V dropped 3 bases and J dropped 3 bases, with 9 bases sitting between them. The germline CDR1 and CDR2 sequences are KGHSH and LQKENI.

V usage is TRBV28 and J usage is TRBJ2-1, with 9 bases fitting TRBD2. CDR1 MDHEN and CDR2 SYDVKM come from the germline V gene. Trimming took 5 bases from V and 1 from J; bases not matched to a gene: 6. The CDR3 loop spans 16 amino acids. CDR3 residues: CASSATSGPSYNEQFF. Written as DNA, the CDR3 is TGTGCCAGCAGTGCCACTAGCGGGCCGTCCTACAATGAGCAGTTCTTC.

The rearrangement joins TRBV19 to TRBJ1-1, with a possible D match to TRBD1 (5 bases). V was shortened by 5 bases and J by 2 bases, with 21 bases between the two germline ends. Per germline, CDR1 LNHDA and CDR2 SQIVND (reference sequence). The CDR3 extends over 17 amino acids. CDR3 residues: CASSSGFFAGKNTEAFF. The CDR3 DNA follows: TGTGCCAGTAGTTCCGGCTTTTTCGCAGGGAAAAACACTGAAGCTTTCTTT.

This clone showed up just a few times. The chain is built from TRBV2 and TRBJ2-1; the D gene is possibly TRBD2 (5 bases). This CDR3 spans 13 amino acids. In germline, CDR1 is SNHLY, CDR2 FYNNEI. V dropped 6 bases and J dropped 7 bases, with 13 bases sitting between them. CDR3 coding DNA: TGTGCCAGCAGGATAGGAGGTGGAAATGAGCAGTTCTTC. This codes for CASRIGGGNEQFF. Complete variable domain (other parts from reference TRBV2 and TRBJ2-1): EPEVTQTPSHQVTQMGQEVILRCVPISNHLYFYWYRQILGQKVEFLVSFYNNEISEKSEIFDDQFSVERPDGSNFTLKIRSTKLEDSAMYFCASRIGGGNEQFFGPGTRLTVL.

The table lists this clone with a few counts. The CDR3: CASSPPGQSPYEQYF. The CDR3 DNA sequence: TGTGCCAGCAGCCCTCCCGGCCAGAGCCCCTACGAGCAGTACTTC. V and J are TRBV28 and TRBJ2-7; D gene unclear. The germline V gene has CDR1 MDHEN and CDR2 SYDVKM. Deletions cut 6 bases from V and 2 bases from J, with 17 bases between. The CDR3 extends over 15 amino acids.

Comment on this clone: Different DNA sequences within this sample yield the same CDR3. The V and J genes are TRBV14 and TRBJ1-2; TRBD1 might be the D (5 bases). The germline V gene has CDR1 SGHDN and CDR2 FVKESK. This CDR3 is built from 14 residues. V was shortened by 4 bases and J by 1 base, with 10 bases between the two germline ends. CDR3 in DNA: TGTGCCAGCAGCCGAACAGGCTTTAACTATGGCTACACCTTC. This encodes CASSRTGFNYGYTF.

Turning to this clone: The sample contains more than one DNA sequence encoding this CDR3. The CDR3 is CASSRQGSGELFF. CDR3 sequence (DNA): TGTGCCAGCAGTCGACAGGGGTCAGGGGAGCTGTTTTTT. The rearrangement links TRBV6-6 to TRBJ2-2; TRBD1 matches 8 bases. V gave up 5 bases and J gave up 8 bases; unmatched junction bases: 4. The CDR3 totals 13 residues. The germline V gene has CDR1 MNHNY and CDR2 SVGAGI (reference sequence).

This chain joins TRBV9 and TRBJ2-5; D unresolved. Germline values: CDR1 SGDLS, CDR2 YYNGEE. This CDR3 region has 14 residues. The V end lost 4 bases, the J end lost 5 bases, and 15 bases lay between the germline ends. CDR3 coding DNA: TGTGCCAGCAGCCCGCTCCGGGCTGGGGAGACCCAGTACTTC. It encodes CASSPLRAGETQYF.

The chain couples TRBV4-3 to TRBJ1-4; 7 nucleotides line up with TRBD1. CDR3 length: 16 residues. V was pared by 0 bases and J by 8 bases, with 9 bases of the junction left unmatched. Germline V gene sequence: CDR1 LGHNA, CDR2 YSLEER. CDR3 sequence: CASSQDWEQGNEKLFF. The DNA for the CDR3 is TGCGCCAGCAGCCAAGATTGGGAACAGGGGAACGAAAAACTGTTTTTT.

The V call is TRBV6-6, the J call TRBJ2-5; 13 bases map to TRBD2. V was clipped by 2 bases and J by 11 bases; unmatched bases: 8. The CDR3 spans 15 residues. Per germline, CDR1 MNHNY and CDR2 SVGAGI (reference sequence). CDR3 coding DNA: TGTGCCAGCAGTTACGGGACTAGCGGGGCCGGATGGCAGTACTTC. This codes for CASSYGTSGAGWQYF.

This clone was counted between two and nine times. The chain recombines TRBV28 with TRBJ2-1; 11 bases match TRBD1. The trim removed 8 bases at V and 10 bases at J, leaving 4 bases unmatched. CDR3 length equals 12 residues. From germline, CDR1 is MDHEN and CDR2 SYDVKM. The CDR3 nucleotides are TGTGCCAGCCGGACAGGGGGCGAAGAGCAGTTCTTC. The encoded protein is CASRTGGEEQFF.

This clone was seen once. This chain links TRBV6-6 with TRBJ1-1; 8 nucleotides line up with TRBD1. This CDR3 region has 16 residues. Per germline, CDR1 MNHNY and CDR2 SVGAGI (reference sequence). Trimming at V came to 5 bases and at J to 0 bases, leaving 8 bases not matched to a gene. The CDR3 protein is CASSAGQGIVNTEAFF. For the CDR3, the DNA is TGTGCCAGCAGTGCCGGACAGGGAATTGTGAACACTGAAGCTTTCTTT.